These T cell receptor beta chains were read from a single sample in a study of shared T cell receptors in the human thymus. The table came from immunoSEQ multiplex PCR; TCRdb's copy has only in-frame clones and leaves some out. The sample yields 630,000 or so clones, approximately 87% seen once. This sample was also put to use in a study of human thymus T cells.

The sequenced sample consisted of thymocytes. The origin of the receptors is a boy younger than two with a congenital heart defect. Both conserved end residues are part of each CDR3. A D gene is named only where the DNA matches it firmly. Part of the rows lack a size; the others show once, few, many or a class for expanded clones.

cdr3_nt cdr3_aa v_call clone_size d_call cdr3_length j_call
TGTGCCAGCAGCGCGACAGGGGACGTCTACGAGCAGTACTTC CASSATGDVYEQYF TRBV5-6 - TRBD1 14 TRBJ2-7
TGTGCCAGCCGTCCCCCAGCAGTTTCGGGGGAGCAGTTCTTC CASRPPAVSGEQFF TRBV6-1 - - 14 TRBJ2-1
TGTGCCAGCTCACCACCGCAGGGCCTTTACGAGCAGTACTTC CASSPPQGLYEQYF TRBV18 - - 14 TRBJ2-7
TGTGCCAGCAGCTTAGACGGGGGACTTAATGAAAAACTGTTTTTT CASSLDGGLNEKLFF TRBV7-3 - - 15 TRBJ1-4
TGTGCCAGCAGCCCTAACGGACTAGCGGGAGTCCCCTACAATGAGCAGTTCTTC CASSPNGLAGVPYNEQFF TRBV14 - TRBD2 18 TRBJ2-1
TGCAGCGTTGACCAGCGCATCAATGAGCAGTTCTTC CSVDQRINEQFF TRBV29-1 - - 12 TRBJ2-1
TGTGCCAGTAGTCCCCCAGGGGGCGGCTATGGCTACACCTTC CASSPPGGGYGYTF TRBV19 few TRBD1 14 TRBJ1-2
TGTGCCAGCACCAACAGTAAAGAGACCCAGTACTTC CASTNSKETQYF TRBV6-1 once - 12 TRBJ2-5
TGCGCCAGCAGGAGTGGGACAGCCTACGAGCAGTACTTC CASRSGTAYEQYF TRBV5-1 - TRBD1 13 TRBJ2-7
TGTGCCAGCAGTTCCTCCCCCGTGACAGGGACCCACTATGGCTACACCTTC CASSSSPVTGTHYGYTF TRBV28 - TRBD1 17 TRBJ1-2
TGCGCCAGCAGTGAAAGTTTCCGACAGGGAGGGACCCAGTACTTC CASSESFRQGGTQYF TRBV10-1 - - 15 TRBJ2-5
TGCGCCAGCAGTGAGCGGGGGGAAAGATACAATGAGCAGTTCTTC CASSERGERYNEQFF TRBV10-2 - TRBD2 15 TRBJ2-1
TGTGCCAGCAGCCCATCAAGCTACTTCAGGAACAATGAGCAGTTCTTC CASSPSSYFRNNEQFF TRBV7-3 - - 16 TRBJ2-1
TGCGCCAGCAGCCAAGATACCGCCTGTTTCTCGAGGGAGGGAGTACGGTATGGCTACACCTTC CASSQDTACFSREGVRYGYTF TRBV4-1 - - 21 TRBJ1-2
TGTGCCAGCAGTGAGGGACTAAATCAAGAGACCCAGTACTTC CASSEGLNQETQYF TRBV2 - TRBD2 14 TRBJ2-5
TGTGCCAGCAGTTTCGGCGGGAGCCCGCGAAGCGACTACGAGCAGTACTTC CASSFGGSPRSDYEQYF TRBV27 - TRBD2 17 TRBJ2-7
TGCGCCAGCAGCCAAGATCGAGATCAAGAGACCCAGTACTTC CASSQDRDQETQYF TRBV4-3 - - 14 TRBJ2-5
TGTGCCAGCAGCTATGGACTAAGGTCTTACAATGAGCAGTTCTTC CASSYGLRSYNEQFF TRBV5-4 - - 15 TRBJ2-1
TGTGCCATCCAGGACAGGGGTCAGCCCCAGCATTTT CAIQDRGQPQHF TRBV6-1 few TRBD1 12 TRBJ1-5
TGTGCCAGCAGCTTGGATCGTGAAAAACTGTTTTTT CASSLDREKLFF TRBV5-6 - - 12 TRBJ1-4
TGTGCCAGCAGTGAAGCCCGGACTGCCGCTGAGGTACTGTTTTTT CASSEARTAAEVLFF TRBV2 - - 15 TRBJ1-4
TGTGCCAGTAGTATAGTTTCGGAGTTGAACACTGAAGCTTTCTTT CASSIVSELNTEAFF TRBV19 - - 15 TRBJ1-1
TGTGCCAGCAGCCCCAGGCTAGCGGGAGTACGGGAGCAGTACTTC CASSPRLAGVREQYF TRBV27 few TRBD2 15 TRBJ2-7
TGTGCCAGCAGCCCATCCTACGAGCAGTACTTC CASSPSYEQYF TRBV5-8 - - 11 TRBJ2-7
TGTGCCAGCAGTTTAGACAGGGGGATTATCTACGAGCAGTACTTC CASSLDRGIIYEQYF TRBV28 once TRBD1 15 TRBJ2-7
TGTGCCAGCAGCTCACTCCGGGACAGGTCTTTTAAAACAAACATTCAGTACTTC CASSSLRDRSFKTNIQYF TRBV13 once TRBD1 18 TRBJ2-4
TGCGCCAGCAGCCAAGATCGACAGGGGGGTGGCTACACCTTC CASSQDRQGGGYTF TRBV4-3 - TRBD1 14 TRBJ1-2
TGCGCCAGCAGCTTTGGGGACAGGGGGCGAGAAAACACTGAAGCTTTCTTT CASSFGDRGRENTEAFF TRBV5-1 - TRBD1 17 TRBJ1-1
TGTGCCAGCAGTGGGCCAACAGGGGGCTGGCCAGATACGCAGTATTTT CASSGPTGGWPDTQYF TRBV6-1 - TRBD1 16 TRBJ2-3
TGTGCCAGCAGCTTGGGGACTAGCGGGCGAGGTAACTACGAGCAGTACTTC CASSLGTSGRGNYEQYF TRBV7-2 - TRBD2 17 TRBJ2-7
TGTGCCCCCCCCGGGGGTCGGACACCAAAAGAACTGAATTCACCCCTCCACTTT CAPPGGRTPKELNSPLHF TRBV7-5 - - 18 TRBJ1-6
TGCAGTGGGGTTAGCCGGGATGAGCAGTTCTTC CSGVSRDEQFF TRBV20-1 - - 11 TRBJ2-1
TGCGCCAGCAGCCAAAGGAAGGGGTTTCCTGGCTACACCTTC CASSQRKGFPGYTF TRBV4-3 - - 14 TRBJ1-2
TGTGCCAGCTCACCAGGAGAGGGTACCCGATCCTATGGCTACACCTTC CASSPGEGTRSYGYTF TRBV18 - - 16 TRBJ1-2